This TCR beta chain was documented in a study of cytomegalovirus exposure and HLA in healthy donors. On the study more broadly: Caucasian-associated ancestry cluster membership applied to about 83% of nearly 400 genotyped donors. Study conclusions and caveats: Listed as cytomegalovirus-associated were more than 150 TCR beta chains.

Unrecorded immune exposure was likely among donors, who were nominally healthy when sampled. Note on this clone: Its antigen is still unknown.

Vbeta (60) and Jbeta (13) primers were used in the PCR. Some clones are missing from TCRdb's copy, which holds only in-frame ones; the method was immunoSEQ multiplex PCR. Of about 150,000 clones in the sample, about 75% were seen once. Trimming shortened V by 3 bases and J by 7 bases, and 16 bases separated the two germline ends. Germline CDR1 and CDR2: SGDLS and YYNGEE. This CDR3 contains 15 residues. V is TRBV9 and J is TRBJ1-4; the D gene is possibly TRBD1 (6 bases). Sequences were obtained from PBMCs. The receptor's source is a man younger than 45 in good health and CMV-seronegative. CDR3 in DNA: TGTGCCAGCAGCGAGAGGGGGGGCTCCGGTGAAAAACTGTTTTTT. Translated: CASSERGGSGEKLFF.